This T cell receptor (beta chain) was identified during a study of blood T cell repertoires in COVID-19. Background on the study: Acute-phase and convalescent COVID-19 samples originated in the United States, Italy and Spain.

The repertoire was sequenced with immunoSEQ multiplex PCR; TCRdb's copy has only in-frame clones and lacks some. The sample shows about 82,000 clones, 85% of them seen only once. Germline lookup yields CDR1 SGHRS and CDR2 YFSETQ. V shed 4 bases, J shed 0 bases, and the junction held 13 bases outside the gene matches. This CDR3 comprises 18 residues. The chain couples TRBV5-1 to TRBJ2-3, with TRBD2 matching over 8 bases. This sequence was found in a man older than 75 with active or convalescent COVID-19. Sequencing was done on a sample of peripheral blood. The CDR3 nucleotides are TGCGCCAGCAGCGGGGGTTTTAGCGGGACATCTAGCACAGATACGCAGTATTTT. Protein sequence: CASSGGFSGTSSTDTQYF.